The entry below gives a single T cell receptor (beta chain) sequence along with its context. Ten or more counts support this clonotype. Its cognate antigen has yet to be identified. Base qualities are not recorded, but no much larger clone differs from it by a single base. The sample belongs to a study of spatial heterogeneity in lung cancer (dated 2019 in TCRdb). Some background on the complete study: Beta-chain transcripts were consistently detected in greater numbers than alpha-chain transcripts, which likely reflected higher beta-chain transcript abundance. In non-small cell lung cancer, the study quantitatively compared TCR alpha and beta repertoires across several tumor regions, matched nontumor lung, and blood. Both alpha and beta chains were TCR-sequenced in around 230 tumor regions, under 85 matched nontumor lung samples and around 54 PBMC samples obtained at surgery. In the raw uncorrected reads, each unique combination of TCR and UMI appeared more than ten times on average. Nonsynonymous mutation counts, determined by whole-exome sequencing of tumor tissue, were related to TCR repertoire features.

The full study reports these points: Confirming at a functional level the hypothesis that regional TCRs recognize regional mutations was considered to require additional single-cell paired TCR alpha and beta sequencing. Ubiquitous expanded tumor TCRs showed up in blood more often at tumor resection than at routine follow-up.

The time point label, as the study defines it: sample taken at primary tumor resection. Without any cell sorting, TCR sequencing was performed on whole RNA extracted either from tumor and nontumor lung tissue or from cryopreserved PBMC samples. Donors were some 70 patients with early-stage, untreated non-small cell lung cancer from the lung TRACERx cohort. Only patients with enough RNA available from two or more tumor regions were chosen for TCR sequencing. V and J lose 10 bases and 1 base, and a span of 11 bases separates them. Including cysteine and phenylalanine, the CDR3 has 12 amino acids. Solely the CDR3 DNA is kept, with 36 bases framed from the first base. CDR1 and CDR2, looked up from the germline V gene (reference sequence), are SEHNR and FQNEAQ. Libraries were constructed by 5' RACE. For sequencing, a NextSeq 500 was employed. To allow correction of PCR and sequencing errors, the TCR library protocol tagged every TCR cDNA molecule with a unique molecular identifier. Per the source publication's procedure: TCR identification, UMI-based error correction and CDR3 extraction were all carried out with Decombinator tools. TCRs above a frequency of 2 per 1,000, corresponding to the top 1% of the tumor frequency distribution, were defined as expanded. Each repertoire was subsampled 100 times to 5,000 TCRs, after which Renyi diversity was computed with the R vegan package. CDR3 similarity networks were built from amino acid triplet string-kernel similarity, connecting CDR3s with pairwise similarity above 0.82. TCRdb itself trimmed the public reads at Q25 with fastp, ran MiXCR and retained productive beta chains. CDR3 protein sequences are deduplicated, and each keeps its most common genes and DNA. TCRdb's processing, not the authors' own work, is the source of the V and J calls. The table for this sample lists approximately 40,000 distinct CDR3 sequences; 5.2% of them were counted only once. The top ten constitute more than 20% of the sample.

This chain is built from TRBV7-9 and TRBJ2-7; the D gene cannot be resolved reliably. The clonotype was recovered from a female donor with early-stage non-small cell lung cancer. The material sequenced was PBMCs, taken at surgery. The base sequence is TGTGCCACCAGTGAGACTTCCTACGAGCAGTACTTC. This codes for CATSETSYEQYF.